Below, 10 T cell receptor beta chains from the same sample are listed, as sequenced in a study of blood T cell repertoires in COVID-19. Only in-frame clones appear in the TCRdb table, and some are missing; sequencing was by immunoSEQ multiplex PCR. The data hold about 110,000 clones, with 84% observed a single time. The sequenced sample was peripheral blood. These receptors were obtained from a human donor in a cohort sampled during active COVID-19.

V and J are TRBV5-4 and TRBJ2-1, with TRBD1 matching 11 bases. The V gene end was trimmed by 3 bases and the J gene end by 5 bases; junction bases not matched to a gene: 4. The CDR3 consists of 15 residues. Germline CDR1 reads SGHNT; CDR2 reads YYREEE (reference sequence). CDR3 nucleotide sequence: TGTGCCAGCAGCTGGGACAGGGGGGCCAACAATGAGCAGTTCTTC. Encoded protein: CASSWDRGANNEQFF.

CDR3 loop: CASSQQGGYGYTF. The DNA for the CDR3 is TGTGCCAGCAGTCAGCAGGGGGGATATGGCTACACCTTC. The chain links TRBV28 to TRBJ1-2, with 7 bases identical to TRBD1. The CDR3 runs to 13 residues. From germline, CDR1 is MDHEN and CDR2 SYDVKM. J gave up 5 bases and V 5 bases, and 5 bases lay outside the gene matches.

This rearrangement joins TRBV2 to TRBJ1-3; the D gene is possibly TRBD1 (6 bases). V was trimmed by 6 bases and J by 8 bases, leaving 17 bases between them. This CDR3 spans 14 amino acids. Germline V gene lookup returns CDR1 SNHLY and CDR2 FYNNEI. In DNA, the CDR3 is TGTGCCAGCAGGAAGGGGGTAGGGGGAGACACCATATATTTT. Protein: CASRKGVGGDTIYF.

The chain combines TRBV5-1 with TRBJ1-1; D call uncertain. The CDR3 is made up of 14 amino acids. V lost 4 bases and J 2 bases, leaving 12 bases between the germline ends. Germline V gives CDR1 SGHRS, CDR2 YFSETQ. The CDR3: CASSPMEGNTEAFF. DNA for the CDR3: TGCGCCAGCAGCCCGATGGAGGGAAACACTGAAGCTTTCTTT.

V gene TRBV25-1 combines with J gene TRBJ1-2, with D unresolved. Trimming cost V 4 bases and J 8 bases, with 14 bases left between them. CDR1 is MGHDK, CDR2 SYGVNS, per germline. This CDR3 region has 13 residues. The CDR3 sequence is CASSAEGRSGYTF. The DNA for the CDR3 is TGTGCCAGCAGTGCCGAGGGAAGAAGCGGCTACACCTTC.

The genes are TRBV25-1 and TRBJ2-3, with D possibly being TRBD2 (5 bases). V dropped 4 bases and J dropped 0 bases, with 8 bases sitting between them. Per germline, CDR1 MGHDK and CDR2 SYGVNS. The CDR3 is 14 amino acids. In nucleotides, the CDR3 is TGTGCCAGCAGTGGCCGGACTAGCACAGATACGCAGTATTTT. It specifies CASSGRTSTDTQYF. The full variable domain, in which reference TRBV25-1 and TRBJ2-3 provide the parts outside the CDR3, is EADIYQTPRYLVIGTGKKITLECSQTMGHDKMYWYQQDPGMELHLIHYSYGVNSTEKGDLSSESTVSRIRTEHFPLTLESARPSHTSQYLCASSGRTSTDTQYFGPGTRLTVL.

The rearrangement links TRBV2 to TRBJ1-6; D remains ambiguous. The V end was cut by 6 bases, the J end by 7 bases, with 16 bases between. In germline, CDR1 is SNHLY, CDR2 FYNNEI. The CDR3 loop spans 15 amino acids. DNA of the CDR3: TGTGCCAGCAGATCCGGGCCAGGAGGAAATTCACCCCTCCACTTT. Protein product: CASRSGPGGNSPLHF.

The V gene is TRBV3-1 (or the pseudogene TRBV3-2), the J gene TRBJ2-3; 10 nucleotides agree with TRBD2. This CDR3 is 16 amino acids long. The trim removed 4 bases at V and 3 bases at J, leaving 7 bases unmatched. Germline V gene data show CDR1 as LGHDT and CDR2 as YNNKEL (reference sequence). As DNA, the CDR3 is TGTGCCAGCAGCCCAGCGGGAGGGCGGGAAACAGATACGCAGTATTTT. Its protein is CASSPAGGRETDTQYF.

The chain combines TRBV7-2 with TRBJ2-5; 10 bases fit TRBD2. V shed 3 bases, J shed 4 bases, and the junction held 5 bases outside the gene matches. The CDR3 is 15 amino acids. CDR1 is SGHTA, CDR2 FQGNSA, per germline. The CDR3 protein is CASSLPLAGTETQYF. CDR3 in DNA: TGTGCCAGCAGCTTGCCACTAGCGGGAACAGAGACCCAGTACTTC.

The rearrangement links TRBV19 to TRBJ1-5; D gene uncertain. V was clipped by 11 bases and J by 4 bases, with 18 bases between them. This CDR3 is built from 14 residues. The germline V gene has CDR1 LNHDA and CDR2 SQIVND (reference sequence). CDR3 region: CASYAGGVNQPQHF. CDR3 bases: TGTGCCTCTTATGCCGGCGGCGTAAATCAGCCCCAGCATTTT.